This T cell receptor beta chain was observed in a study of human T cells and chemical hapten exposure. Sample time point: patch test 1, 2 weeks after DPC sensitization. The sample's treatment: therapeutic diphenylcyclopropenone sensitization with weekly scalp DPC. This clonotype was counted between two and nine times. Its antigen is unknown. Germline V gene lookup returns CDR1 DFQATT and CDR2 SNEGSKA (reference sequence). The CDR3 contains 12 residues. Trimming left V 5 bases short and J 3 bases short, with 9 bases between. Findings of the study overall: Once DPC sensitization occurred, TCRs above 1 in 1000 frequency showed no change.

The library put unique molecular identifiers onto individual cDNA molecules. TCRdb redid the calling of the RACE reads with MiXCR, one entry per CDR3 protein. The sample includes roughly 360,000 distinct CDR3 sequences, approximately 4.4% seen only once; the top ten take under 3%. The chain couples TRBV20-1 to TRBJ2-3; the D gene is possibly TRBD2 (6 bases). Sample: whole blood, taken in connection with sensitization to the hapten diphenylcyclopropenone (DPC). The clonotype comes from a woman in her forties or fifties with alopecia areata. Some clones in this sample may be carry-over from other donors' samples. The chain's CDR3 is CSASRETDTQYF. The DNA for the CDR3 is TGCAGTGCTTCCCGGGAGACAGATACGCAGTATTTT.